What follows describes a single T cell receptor (beta chain). What it recognizes is unknown. This sample was taken from a study of T-cell memory formation after mild COVID-19. Study-wide findings and caveats: Most CD4+ clones that shrank were in CM and EM, while CD8+ ones turned up in EMRA.

TCRalpha and TCRbeta libraries used 5'RACE with constant-segment primers and UMIs. Using its own MiXCR run on the 5' RACE reads, TCRdb lists one record per CDR3 protein. This sample has 150,000 to 200,000 distinct CDR3 sequences, with about 9.9% found just once. The receptor comes from a man younger than 35 who had mild COVID-19 (a few samples of this study predate the infection). Cell type and time point are not known. The sequenced material came from PBMCs or a T cell subset sorted from them (not recorded which).

The DNA for the CDR3 is TGCGCCAGCAGCCAAGACGTGACAGGGGGCAACTATGGCTACACCTTC. Its translation is CASSQDVTGGNYGYTF. This chain uses TRBV4-1 with TRBJ1-2; 10 bases align to TRBD1. Germline CDR1 is MGHRA and CDR2 is YSYEKL. With 0 bases clipped from V and 2 bases from J, the junction kept 3 bases outside the gene matches. The CDR3 runs 16 residues.